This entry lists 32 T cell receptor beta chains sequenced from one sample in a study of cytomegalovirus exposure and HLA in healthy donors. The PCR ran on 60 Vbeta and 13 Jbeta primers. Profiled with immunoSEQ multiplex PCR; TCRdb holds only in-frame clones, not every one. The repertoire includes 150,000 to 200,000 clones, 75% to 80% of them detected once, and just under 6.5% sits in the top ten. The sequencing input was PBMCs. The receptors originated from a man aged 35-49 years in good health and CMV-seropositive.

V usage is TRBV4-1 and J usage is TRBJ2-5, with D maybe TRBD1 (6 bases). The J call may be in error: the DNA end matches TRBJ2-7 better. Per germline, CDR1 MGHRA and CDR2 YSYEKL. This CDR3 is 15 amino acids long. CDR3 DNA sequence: TGCGCCAGCAGCCAAGGAGGGGGAACCTCCTACGAGCAGTACTTC. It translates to CASSQGGGTSYEQYF.

The CDR3 protein is CASSRGQGNYGYTF. DNA of the CDR3: TGTGCCAGCAGTAGGGGACAGGGAAATTATGGCTACACCTTC. The V gene is TRBV2, the J gene TRBJ1-2; 9 positions agree with TRBD1. The germline gives CDR1 SNHLY, CDR2 FYNNEI. Germline trimming cut 5 bases from V and 5 bases from J; bases unmatched to any gene: 6. This CDR3 is 14 amino acids long.

This CDR3 reads CSVEGLAGGGDTQYF. CDR3 DNA: TGCAGCGTTGAAGGACTAGCGGGCGGCGGGGATACGCAGTATTTT. The chain has TRBV29-1 and TRBJ2-3; the match to TRBD2 covers 10 bases. Germline loops: CDR1 SQVTM, CDR2 ANQGSEA. V shed 1 base and J 6 bases; nucleotides not matched to a gene: 7. The CDR3 consists of 15 residues.

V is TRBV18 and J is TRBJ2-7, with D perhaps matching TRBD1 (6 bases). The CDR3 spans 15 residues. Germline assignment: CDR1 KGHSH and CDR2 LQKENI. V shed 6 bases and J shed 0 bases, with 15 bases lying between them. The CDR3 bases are TGTGCCAGCTCGCCCCGGCAGGGGAACTCCTACGAGCAGTACTTC. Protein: CASSPRQGNSYEQYF.

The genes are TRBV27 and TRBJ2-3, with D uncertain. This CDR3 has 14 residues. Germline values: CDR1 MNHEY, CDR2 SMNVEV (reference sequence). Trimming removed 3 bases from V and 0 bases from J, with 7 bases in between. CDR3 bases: TGTGCCAGCAGTTTTGTCGGGAGCACAGATACGCAGTATTTT. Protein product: CASSFVGSTDTQYF.

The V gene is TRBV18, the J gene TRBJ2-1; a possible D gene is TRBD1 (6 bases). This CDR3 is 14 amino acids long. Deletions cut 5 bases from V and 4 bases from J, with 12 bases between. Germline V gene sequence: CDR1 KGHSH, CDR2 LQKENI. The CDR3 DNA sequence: TGTGCCAGCTCAACGGGCGGACAGTACAATGAGCAGTTCTTC. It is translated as CASSTGGQYNEQFF.

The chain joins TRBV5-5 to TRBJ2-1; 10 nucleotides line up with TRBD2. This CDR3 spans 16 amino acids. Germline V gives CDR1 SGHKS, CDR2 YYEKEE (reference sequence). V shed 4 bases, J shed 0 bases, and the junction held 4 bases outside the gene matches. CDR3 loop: CASSPLAGVSYNEQFF. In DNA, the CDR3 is TGTGCCAGCAGCCCCCTAGCGGGGGTCTCCTACAATGAGCAGTTCTTC.

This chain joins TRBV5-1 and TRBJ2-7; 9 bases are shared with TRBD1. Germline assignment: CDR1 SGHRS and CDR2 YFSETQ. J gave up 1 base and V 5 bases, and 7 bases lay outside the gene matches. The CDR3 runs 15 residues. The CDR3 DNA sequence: TGCGCCAGCAGTCCACCCGGGACAGGGTCCTACGAGCAGTACTTC. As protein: CASSPPGTGSYEQYF.

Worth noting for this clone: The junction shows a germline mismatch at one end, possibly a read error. CDR3 loop: CASSEATVSNQPQHF. CDR3 nucleotide sequence: TGTGCCAGCAGTGAAGCAACAGTTTCTAATCAGCCCCAGCATTTT. This sequence joins TRBV10-3 and TRBJ1-5, with D unclear. CDR1 and CDR2 (germline): ENHRY, SYGVKD. This CDR3 has 15 residues.

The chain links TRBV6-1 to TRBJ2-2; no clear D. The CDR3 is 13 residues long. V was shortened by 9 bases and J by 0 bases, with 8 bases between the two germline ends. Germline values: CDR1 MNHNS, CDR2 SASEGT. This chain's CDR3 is CASASANTGELFF. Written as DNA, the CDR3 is TGTGCCAGTGCCAGCGCGAACACCGGGGAGCTGTTTTTT.

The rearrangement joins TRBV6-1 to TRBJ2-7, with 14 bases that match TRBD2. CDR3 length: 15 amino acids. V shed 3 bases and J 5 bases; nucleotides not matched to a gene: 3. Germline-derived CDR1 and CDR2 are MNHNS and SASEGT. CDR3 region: CASSDGTSGSHEQYF. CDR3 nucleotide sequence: TGTGCCAGCAGTGATGGGACTAGCGGGAGTCACGAGCAGTACTTC.

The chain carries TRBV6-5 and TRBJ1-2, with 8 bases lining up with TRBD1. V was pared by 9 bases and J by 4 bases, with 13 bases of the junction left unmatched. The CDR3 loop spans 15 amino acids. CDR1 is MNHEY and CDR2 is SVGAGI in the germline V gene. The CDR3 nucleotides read TGTGCCAGTCACTATCGACAGGGGAAGCCCTATGGCTACACCTTC. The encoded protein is CASHYRQGKPYGYTF.

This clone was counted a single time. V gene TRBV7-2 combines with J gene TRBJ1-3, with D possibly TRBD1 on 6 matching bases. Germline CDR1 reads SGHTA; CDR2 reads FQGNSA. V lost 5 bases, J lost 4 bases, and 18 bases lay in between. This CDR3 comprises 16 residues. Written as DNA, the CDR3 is TGTGCCAGCAGCGTGGGCATCACAGGGTTGGGAAACACCATATATTTT. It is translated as CASSVGITGLGNTIYF.

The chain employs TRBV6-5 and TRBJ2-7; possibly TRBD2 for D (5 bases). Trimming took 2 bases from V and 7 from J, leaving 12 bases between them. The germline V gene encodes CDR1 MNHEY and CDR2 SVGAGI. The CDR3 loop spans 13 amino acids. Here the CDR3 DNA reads TGTGCCAGCAGTTACCCCGACCGGAGGGAGCAGTACTTC. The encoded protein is CASSYPDRREQYF.

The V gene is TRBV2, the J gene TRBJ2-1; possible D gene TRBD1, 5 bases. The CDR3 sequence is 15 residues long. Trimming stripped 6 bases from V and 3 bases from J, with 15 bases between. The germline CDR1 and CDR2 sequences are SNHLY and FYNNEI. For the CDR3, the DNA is TGTGCCAGCAGCCGAAGGGGTGAGAGCTACAATGAGCAGTTCTTC. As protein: CASSRRGESYNEQFF.

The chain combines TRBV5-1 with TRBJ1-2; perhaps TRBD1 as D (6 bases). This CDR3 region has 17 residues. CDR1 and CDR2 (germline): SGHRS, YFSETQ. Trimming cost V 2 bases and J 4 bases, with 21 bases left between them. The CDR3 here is CASSLGSTSGTTYGYTF. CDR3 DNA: TGCGCCAGCAGCTTAGGATCAACGTCCGGGACAACCTATGGCTACACCTTC.

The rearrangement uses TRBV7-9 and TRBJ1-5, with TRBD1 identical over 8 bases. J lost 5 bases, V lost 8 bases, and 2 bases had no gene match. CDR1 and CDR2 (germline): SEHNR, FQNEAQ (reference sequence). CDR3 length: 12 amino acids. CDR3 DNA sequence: TGTGCCAGCGGACAGGGTGATCAGCCCCAGCATTTT. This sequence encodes CASGQGDQPQHF.

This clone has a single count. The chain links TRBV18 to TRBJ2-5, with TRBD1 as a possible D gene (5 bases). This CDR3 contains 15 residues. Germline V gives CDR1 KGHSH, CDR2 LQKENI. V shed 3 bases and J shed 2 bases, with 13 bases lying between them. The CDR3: CASSPGQGPQETQYF. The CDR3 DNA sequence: TGTGCCAGCTCACCCGGCCAGGGCCCACAAGAGACCCAGTACTTC.

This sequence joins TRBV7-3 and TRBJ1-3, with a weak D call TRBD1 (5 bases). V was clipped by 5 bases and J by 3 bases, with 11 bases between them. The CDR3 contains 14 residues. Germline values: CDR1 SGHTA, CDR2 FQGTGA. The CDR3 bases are TGTGCCAGCAGCCCCCAGGGTTATGGAAACACCATATATTTT. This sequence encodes CASSPQGYGNTIYF.

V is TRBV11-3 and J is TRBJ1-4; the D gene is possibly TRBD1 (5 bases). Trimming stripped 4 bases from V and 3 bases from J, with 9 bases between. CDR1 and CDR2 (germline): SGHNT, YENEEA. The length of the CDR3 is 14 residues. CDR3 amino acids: CASSYRGANEKLFF. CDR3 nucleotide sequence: TGTGCCAGCAGCTATCGGGGGGCTAATGAAAAACTGTTTTTT. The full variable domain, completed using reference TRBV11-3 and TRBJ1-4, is EAGVVQSPRYKIIEKKQPVAFWCNPISGHNTLYWYLQNLGQGPELLIRYENEEAVDDSQLPKDRFSAERLKGVDSTLKIQPAELGDSAVYLCASSYRGANEKLFFGSGTQLSVL.

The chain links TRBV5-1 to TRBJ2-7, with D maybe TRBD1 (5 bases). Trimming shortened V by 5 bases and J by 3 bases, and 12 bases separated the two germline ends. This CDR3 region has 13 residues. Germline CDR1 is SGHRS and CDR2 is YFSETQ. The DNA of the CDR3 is TGCGCCAGCAGGGGTGGACACCTCTACGAGCAGTACTTC. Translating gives CASRGGHLYEQYF.

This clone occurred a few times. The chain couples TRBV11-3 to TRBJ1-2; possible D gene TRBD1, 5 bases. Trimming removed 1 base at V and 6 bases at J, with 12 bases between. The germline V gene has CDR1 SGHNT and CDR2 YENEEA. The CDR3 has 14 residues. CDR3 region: CASSLGAGGDGYTF. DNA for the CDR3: TGTGCCAGCAGCTTAGGTGCAGGAGGGGATGGCTACACCTTC. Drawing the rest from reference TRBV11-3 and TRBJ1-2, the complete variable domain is EAGVVQSPRYKIIEKKQPVAFWCNPISGHNTLYWYLQNLGQGPELLIRYENEEAVDDSQLPKDRFSAERLKGVDSTLKIQPAELGDSAVYLCASSLGAGGDGYTFGSGTRLTVV.

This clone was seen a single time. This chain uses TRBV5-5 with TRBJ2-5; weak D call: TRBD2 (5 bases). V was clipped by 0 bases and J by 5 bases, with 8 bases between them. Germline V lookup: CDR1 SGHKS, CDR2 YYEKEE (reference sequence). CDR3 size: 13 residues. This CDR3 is CASSLVGEETQYF. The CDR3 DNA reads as TGTGCCAGCAGCTTGGTTGGGGAGGAGACCCAGTACTTC.

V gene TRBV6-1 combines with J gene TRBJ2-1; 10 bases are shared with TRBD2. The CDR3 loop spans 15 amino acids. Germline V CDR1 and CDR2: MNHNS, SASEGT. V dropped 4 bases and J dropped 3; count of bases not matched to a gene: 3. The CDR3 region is CASSVAGGFYNEQFF. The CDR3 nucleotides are TGTGCCAGCAGTGTAGCGGGAGGATTCTACAATGAGCAGTTCTTC.

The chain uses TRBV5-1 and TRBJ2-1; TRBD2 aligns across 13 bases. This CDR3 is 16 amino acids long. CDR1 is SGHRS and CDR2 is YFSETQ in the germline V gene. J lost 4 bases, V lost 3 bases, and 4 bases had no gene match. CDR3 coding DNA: TGCGCCAGCAGCTGGACGGGACTAGCGGGGTACAATGAGCAGTTCTTC. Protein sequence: CASSWTGLAGYNEQFF.

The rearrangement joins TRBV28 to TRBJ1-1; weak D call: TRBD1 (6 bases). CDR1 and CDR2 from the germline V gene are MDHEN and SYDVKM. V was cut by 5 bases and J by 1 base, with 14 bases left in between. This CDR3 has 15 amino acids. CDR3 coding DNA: TGTGCCAGCAGTCCCGGACAGACTGGGAACACTGAAGCTTTCTTT. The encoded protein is CASSPGQTGNTEAFF. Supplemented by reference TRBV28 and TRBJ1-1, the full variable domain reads DVKVTQSSRYLVKRTGEKVFLECVQDMDHENMFWYRQDPGLGLRLIYFSYDVKMKEKGDIPEGYSVSREKKERFSLILESASTNQTSMYLCASSPGQTGNTEAFFGQGTRLTVV.

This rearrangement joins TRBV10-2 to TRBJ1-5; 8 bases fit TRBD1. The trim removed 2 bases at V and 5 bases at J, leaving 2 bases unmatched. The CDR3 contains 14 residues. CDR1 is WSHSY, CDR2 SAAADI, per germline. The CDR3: CASSEQGAYQPQHF. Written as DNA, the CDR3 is TGCGCCAGCAGTGAGCAGGGGGCTTATCAGCCCCAGCATTTT.

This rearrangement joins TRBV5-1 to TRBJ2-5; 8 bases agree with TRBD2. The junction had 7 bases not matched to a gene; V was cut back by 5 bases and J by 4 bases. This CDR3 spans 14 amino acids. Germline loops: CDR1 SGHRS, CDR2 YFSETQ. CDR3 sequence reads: CASRSAGVGETQYF. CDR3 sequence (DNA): TGCGCCAGCAGGTCAGCGGGAGTGGGAGAGACCCAGTACTTC.

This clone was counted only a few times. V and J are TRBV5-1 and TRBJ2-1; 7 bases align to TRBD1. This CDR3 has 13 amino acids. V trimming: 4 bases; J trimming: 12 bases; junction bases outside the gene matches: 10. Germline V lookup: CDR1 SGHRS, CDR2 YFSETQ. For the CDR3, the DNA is TGCGCCAGCAGCCAAGACAGGGAAGGAGGGCAGTTCTTC. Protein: CASSQDREGGQFF.

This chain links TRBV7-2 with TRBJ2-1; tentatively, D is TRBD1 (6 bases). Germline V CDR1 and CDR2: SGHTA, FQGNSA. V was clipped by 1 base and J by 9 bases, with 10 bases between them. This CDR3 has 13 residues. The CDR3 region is CASSLGIQGEQFF. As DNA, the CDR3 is TGTGCCAGCAGCTTAGGGATACAGGGTGAGCAGTTCTTC.

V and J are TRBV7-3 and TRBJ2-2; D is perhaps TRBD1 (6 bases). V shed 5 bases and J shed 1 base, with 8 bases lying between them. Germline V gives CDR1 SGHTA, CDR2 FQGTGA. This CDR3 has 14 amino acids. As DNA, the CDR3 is TGTGCCAGCAGCACGGACAGGAACACCGGGGAGCTGTTTTTT. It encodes CASSTDRNTGELFF.

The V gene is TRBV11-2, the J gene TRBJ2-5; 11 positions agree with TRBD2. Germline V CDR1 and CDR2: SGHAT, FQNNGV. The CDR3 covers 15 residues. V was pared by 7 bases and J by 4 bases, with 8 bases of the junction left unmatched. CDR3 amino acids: CASTVAGGPGETQYF. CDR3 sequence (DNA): TGTGCCAGCACCGTAGCGGGAGGGCCCGGAGAGACCCAGTACTTC.